The 13 T cell receptor beta chains reported below all come from one sample, sequenced in a study of breast tumors, draining lymph nodes, adjacent tissues (dated by TCRdb to about 2016). Lymph node samples were obtained from the axillary draining lymph nodes of breast cancer patients. Receptor libraries were prepared by multiplex PCR. Sequencing took place on an Illumina HiSeq 2000. TCRdb cleaned the public reads at Q25 with fastp, built clones with MiXCR and kept in-frame beta chains. Every entry covers one CDR3 protein and lists the most common genes and DNA from its rows. The sample table shows 140,000 or so distinct CDR3 sequences, and around a third are seen once. The leading ten clones occupy approximately 2.2% of the sample. Material: axillary lymph node tissue. These receptors were obtained from a female donor with breast cancer. Some clones in this sample may be carry-over from other donors' samples.

The sample holds many counts of this clonotype. The chain uses TRBV6-5 and TRBJ1-2; D unresolved. In germline, CDR1 is MNHEY, CDR2 SVGAGI. V was pared by 8 bases and J by 7 bases, with 17 bases between. The CDR3 is 13 residues long. The CDR3 DNA reads TGTGCCAGCTCTAGCCCCGGCAGCATTGGCTACACCTTC. Translating it yields CASSSPGSIGYTF.

Regarding this clonotype: A much more abundant neighbour one base away suggests this may be a read error. The chain links TRBV15 to TRBJ2-4; D might be TRBD1 (5 bases). Trimming took off 5 bases at V and 8 bases at J, with 16 bases between the two ends. Germline assignment: CDR1 LNHNV and CDR2 YYDKDF (reference sequence). The CDR3 loop spans 14 amino acids. The CDR3 is CATSAFDRHDIQYF. As DNA, the CDR3 is TGTGCCACCAGCGCCTTCGACAGACACGACATTCAGTACTTC.

In DNA form, the CDR3 reads TGTGCCAGCAGGCATGCGGTGGCCACTGAAGCTTTCTTT. This translates into CASRHAVATEAFF. V usage is TRBV7-2 and J usage is TRBJ1-1; D is unclear. Germline CDR1 and CDR2: SGHTA and FQGNSA. This CDR3 contains 13 residues. The V gene lost 6 bases and the J gene lost 4 bases, with 12 bases spanning the gap.

This clonotype was counted many times. V usage is TRBV24-1 and J usage is TRBJ1-3; D remains unclear. Between the trimmed V and J ends, which lost 3 bases and 0 bases, there was a span of 8 bases. Germline values: CDR1 KGHDR, CDR2 SFDVKD. CDR3 length: 15 residues. The CDR3 spells CATSDDNYSGNTIYF. The CDR3 DNA follows: TGTGCCACCAGTGATGACAACTACTCTGGAAACACCATATATTTT.

This clonotype occurred many times. This chain joins TRBV5-1 and TRBJ2-1; 9 positions match TRBD1. Germline lookup yields CDR1 SGHRS and CDR2 YFSETQ. The CDR3 runs to 16 residues. With 4 bases clipped from V and 0 bases from J, the junction kept 5 bases outside the gene matches. Here the CDR3 DNA reads TGCGCCAGCAGCACCGGACAGGGGATCTCCTACAATGAGCAGTTCTTC. Encoded protein: CASSTGQGISYNEQFF.

This clonotype was recorded many times. It may be a read error: a sequence one base away is much more abundant. The CDR3 nucleotides read TGCAGTGCCGATCCCGACTACGAGCAGTCCTTC. This gives the protein CSADPDYEQSF. J is TRBJ2-7 and V is TRBV20-1; D possibly corresponds to TRBD2 (5 bases). Looked up from germline, CDR1 is DFQATT and CDR2 is SNEGSKA (reference sequence). The CDR3 contains 11 residues.

At least ten counts were recorded for this clonotype. One end of the junction fails to match germline, which may point to a read error. The V call is TRBV29-1, the J call TRBJ1-3; 7 bases agree with TRBD1. The CDR3 covers 13 residues. Germline V gene data show CDR1 as SQVTM and CDR2 as ANQGSEA. CDR3 sequence: CSVEGGFGNTIYF. For the CDR3, the DNA is TGCAGCGTCGAAGGGGGCTTTGGAAACACCATATATTTT.

On this clonotype: Compared with germline, one end of the junction differs, possibly owing to a read error. The chain uses TRBV20-1 and TRBJ2-7; 7 bases line up with TRBD1. Germline V gene sequence: CDR1 DFQATT, CDR2 SNEGSKA (reference sequence). The CDR3 has 13 amino acids. CDR3 coding DNA: TGCAGTGCTAGACGACAGGGAGCCTACGAGCGGTACTTC. It is translated as CSARRQGAYERYF.

This clonotype was seen many times. The rearrangement joins TRBV11-2 to TRBJ2-7; the D gene is possibly TRBD1 (6 bases). This CDR3 has 13 amino acids. Germline values: CDR1 SGHAT, CDR2 FQNNGV. Deletions cut 5 bases from V and 6 bases from J, with 14 bases between. DNA of the CDR3: TGTGCCAGCAGCCAGGGGACATTCGCCGAGCAGTACTTC. Translated: CASSQGTFAEQYF.

This clonotype was counted many times. The chain carries TRBV6-1 and TRBJ1-5, with no clear D. The CDR3 totals 18 residues. Trimming removed 5 bases at V and 0 bases at J, with 20 bases between. The germline V gene has CDR1 MNHNS and CDR2 SASEGT. For the CDR3, the DNA is TGTGCCAGCAGTCTCCAAAATAGGAAGGGCAATAGCAATCAGCCCCAGCATTTT. Translation: CASSLQNRKGNSNQPQHF.

This clonotype appeared many times. The CDR3 spells CATSQSGGSATGANVLTF. The CDR3 DNA reads as TGTGCCACCAGTCAAAGTGGAGGGTCGGCAACTGGGGCCAACGTCCTGACTTTC. The rearrangement links TRBV24-1 to TRBJ2-6, with D possibly matching TRBD2 (6 bases). Trimming took 6 bases from V and 2 from J, leaving 19 bases between them. Per the germline V gene, CDR1 is KGHDR and CDR2 is SFDVKD. There are 18 residues in the CDR3.

This clonotype was detected many times. This chain joins TRBV3-1 and TRBJ1-5; maybe TRBD1 (5 bases). The CDR3 has 15 residues. Germline CDR1 is LGHDT and CDR2 is YNNKEL (reference sequence). V lost 3 bases to trimming and J lost 4 bases, with 13 bases between them. In nucleotides, the CDR3 is TGTGCCAGCAGCCATTCCGGGCAGGGTAATCAGCCCCAGCATTTT. Translation: CASSHSGQGNQPQHF.

Regarding this clonotype: An end of the junction differs from the germline gene, which may be a read error. V and J are TRBV2 and TRBJ2-2; TRBD1 matches at 10 bases. CDR3 length: 14 amino acids. CDR1 and CDR2 from the germline V gene are SNHLY and FYNNEI. The DNA of the CDR3 is TGTGCCGGCGAGCAGGACAGGGGGTTGGGGGGGCTGTTTTTT. It codes for CAGEQDRGLGGLFF.